Sequencing of this T cell receptor (beta chain) was carried out in a study of post-analysis software for immune sequencing data. Study information: Clinical courses comprised relapsing-remitting, secondary progressive and progressive-relapsing multiple sclerosis.

Presence of unique molecular identifiers characterized the TCR beta cDNA libraries. The T cell input of about 0.9 to 11 million gave roughly 460,000 cDNA molecules. TCRdb re-called the PCR reads through MiXCR, storing one row per CDR3 protein. The sample lists around 260,000 distinct CDR3 sequences, 30% to 45% occurring once. Overall study findings and caveats: Higher frequency in patients than in controls was seen for about five TRBV segments, with TRBV5-6, TRBV5-1 and TRBV20-1 among them. Under the F measure, samples that were prepared in one batch clustered strongly together. Significantly decreased normalized Chao1 diversity was recorded for multiple sclerosis patients relative to controls.

This CDR3 has 15 amino acids. Trimming took 5 bases from V and 7 from J; bases not matched to a gene: 8. CDR1 MNHEY and CDR2 SMNVEV come from the germline V gene (reference sequence). There are many counts of this clonotype. Its antigen is not known. This sequence joins TRBV27 and TRBJ2-1; TRBD2 matches at 10 bases. The specimen sequenced was blood. The receptor's source is a girl aged 5-17 years with multiple sclerosis. The CDR3 here is CASSEASGSWNEQFF. DNA of the CDR3: TGTGCCAGCAGTGAGGCTAGCGGGAGTTGGAATGAGCAGTTCTTC.